This entry is about one T cell receptor (beta chain). The antigen is unknown. This sample stems from a study of shared clonotypes between healthy human individuals. Study-level points and caveats: Sampling involved blood alone; tissue repertoires likely differ. A handful of donors shared around 5% of their naive CD4 clonotypes.

CD45RO-negative, CCR7-selected cells formed the naive CD8 fraction, which excluded terminally differentiated effector memory CD45RA+ cells. Every one of the donors was a Caucasian adult that lived in Nashville, Tennessee. For every subset, genomic DNA was evenly distributed across several immunoSEQ plates. Sequencing used immunoSEQ multiplex PCR; TCRdb keeps in-frame clones, though not all of them. The sample contains around 2,000,000 clones, about 95% of which appear only once. The germline gives CDR1 LNHDA, CDR2 SQIVND (reference sequence). The V segment lost 3 bases and the J segment 2 bases; nucleotides outside the gene matches: 5. The CDR3 runs to 16 residues.

The chain links TRBV19 to TRBJ1-5; 9 nucleotides align to TRBD1. This clonotype was obtained from a man aged 18 to 30 in good health. The sample was naive CD8+ T cells sorted from blood. CDR3 amino acids: CASSMLRQGGNQPQHF. The CDR3 bases are TGTGCCAGTAGTATGCTTAGACAGGGGGGCAATCAGCCCCAGCATTTT.